This T cell receptor beta chain was sequenced for a study of beta chain features in type 1 diabetes. Study findings and constraints: Equally in patients and controls, PCR might preferentially amplify shorter templates.

Expressed TCRB transcripts got sequenced, as all isolated RNA was reverse transcribed. Clones were read by immunoSEQ multiplex PCR, and TCRdb kept only the in-frame ones, dropping some. The data hold around 300,000 clones, with 8% observed a single time. This CDR3 comprises 15 residues. Germline V CDR1 and CDR2: SGHDT, YYEEEE. V lost 4 bases to trimming and J lost 5 bases; unmatched junction nucleotides: 4. This clone was counted only a few times. Its antigen remains unidentified. This TCR was recovered from a woman younger than 35 in good health. Sequencing was done on a sample of central memory CD4+ T cells from blood. The rearrangement joins TRBV5-6 to TRBJ1-6; 9 positions agree with TRBD1. The CDR3 bases are TGTGCCAGCAGCCCATGGGACAGGGATAATTCACCCCTCCACTTT. Its protein product is CASSPWDRDNSPLHF.